The 3 T cell receptor beta chains below come from one sample, sequenced in a study of identical twins. TCRdb re-analysed the 5' RACE reads in MiXCR, keeping a single row per CDR3 protein. The repertoire consists of around 530,000 distinct CDR3 sequences, with around 15% occurring once and the leading ten covering more than 0.4%. The same sample was also used in a study of yellow fever vaccine responses in identical twins.

The source material was CD4+ T cells sorted from blood. These receptors came from a woman aged 18-29 years in good health.

V and J are TRBV6-1 and TRBJ1-6; D remains ambiguous. Germline-derived CDR1 and CDR2 are MNHNS and SASEGT. Trimming cost V 5 bases and J 7 bases, with 15 bases left between them. This CDR3 has 15 amino acids. The CDR3 here is CASSPTTQTNSPLHF. The CDR3 DNA sequence: TGTGCCAGCAGTCCCACTACGCAAACCAATTCACCCCTCCACTTT.

The V and J genes are TRBV13 and TRBJ1-6; D remains unclear. The ends were cut back, 2 bases at V and 10 bases at J, with 9 bases in the middle. Germline V gene lookup returns CDR1 PRHDT and CDR2 FYEKMQ (reference sequence). This CDR3 contains 13 residues. The CDR3 sequence: CASSLPAPSPLHF. In nucleotides, the CDR3 is TGTGCCAGCAGCTTACCTGCCCCATCACCCCTCCACTTT. The full variable domain, completed using reference TRBV13 and TRBJ1-6, is AAGVIQSPRHLIKEKRETATLKCYPIPRHDTVYWYQQGPGQDPQFLISFYEKMQSDKGSIPDRFSAQQFSDYHSELNMSSLELGDSALYFCASSLPAPSPLHFGNGTRLTVT.

This clonotype was found a few times. This chain joins TRBV3-1 and TRBJ2-7, with 11 bases lining up with TRBD1. The CDR3 is 15 residues long. V shed 1 base, J shed 6 bases, and the junction held 5 bases outside the gene matches. Germline V lookup: CDR1 LGHDT, CDR2 YNNKEL (reference sequence). CDR3 DNA sequence: TGTGCCAGCAGCCAAGTGCGGACAGGGGGCAGCGAGCAGTACTTC. This gives the protein CASSQVRTGGSEQYF.